This TCR beta chain was sequenced for a study of T cell repertoires in cytomegalovirus infection. In this sample, this clonotype turned up a few times. The antigen is unknown. The CDR3 sequence is 16 residues long. J gave up 6 bases and V 2 bases, and 12 bases lay outside the gene matches. Germline V gives CDR1 MGHRA, CDR2 YSYEKL. In TCRdb, the reads were re-called with MiXCR into one record per CDR3 protein. This sample has under 850,000 distinct CDR3 sequences; around 31% occur once, and the top ten carry about 20%. Sequencing was performed on cultured PBMCs, taken from culture after CMV antigen stimulation. This chain connects TRBV4-1 to TRBJ2-5; 7 positions agree with TRBD2. This TCR was recovered from a human donor in good health (CMV status not recorded). Some clones in this sample may be carry-over from other donors' samples. The CDR3 loop is CASSQPTSASGKTQYF. CDR3 DNA sequence: TGCGCCAGCAGCCAACCGACATCGGCTAGCGGCAAGACCCAGTACTTC.